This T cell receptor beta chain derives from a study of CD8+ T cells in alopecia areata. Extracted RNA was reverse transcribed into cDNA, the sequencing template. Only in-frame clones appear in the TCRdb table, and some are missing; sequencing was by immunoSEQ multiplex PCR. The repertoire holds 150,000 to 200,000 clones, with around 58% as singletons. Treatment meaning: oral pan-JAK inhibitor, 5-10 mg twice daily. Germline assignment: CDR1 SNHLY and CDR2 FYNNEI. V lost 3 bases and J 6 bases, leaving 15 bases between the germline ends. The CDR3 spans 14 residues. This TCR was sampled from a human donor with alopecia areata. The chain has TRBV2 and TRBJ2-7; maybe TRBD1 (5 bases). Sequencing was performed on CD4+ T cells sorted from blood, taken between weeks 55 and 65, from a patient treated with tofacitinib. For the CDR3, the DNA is TGTGCCAGCAGTGATCAGGGAACAACTGCCGAGCAGTACTTC. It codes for CASSDQGTTAEQYF.